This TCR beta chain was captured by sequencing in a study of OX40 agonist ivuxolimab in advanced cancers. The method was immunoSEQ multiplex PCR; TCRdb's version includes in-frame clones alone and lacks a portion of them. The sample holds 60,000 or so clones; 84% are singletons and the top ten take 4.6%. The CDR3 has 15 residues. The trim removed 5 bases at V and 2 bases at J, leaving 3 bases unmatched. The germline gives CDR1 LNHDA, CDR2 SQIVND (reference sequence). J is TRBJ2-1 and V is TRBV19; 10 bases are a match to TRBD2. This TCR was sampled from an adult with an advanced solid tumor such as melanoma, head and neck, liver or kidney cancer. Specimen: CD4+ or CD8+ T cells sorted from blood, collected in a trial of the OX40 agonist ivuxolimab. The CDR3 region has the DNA TGTGCCAGTAGTTTTAGCGGGGGGCCCTACAATGAGCAGTTCTTC. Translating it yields CASSFSGGPYNEQFF. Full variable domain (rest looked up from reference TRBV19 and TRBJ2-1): DGGITQSPKYLFRKEGQNVTLSCEQNLNHDAMYWYRQDPGQGLRLIYYSQIVNDFQKGDIAEGYSVSREKKESFPLTVTSAQKNPTAFYLCASSFSGGPYNEQFFGPGTRLTVL.